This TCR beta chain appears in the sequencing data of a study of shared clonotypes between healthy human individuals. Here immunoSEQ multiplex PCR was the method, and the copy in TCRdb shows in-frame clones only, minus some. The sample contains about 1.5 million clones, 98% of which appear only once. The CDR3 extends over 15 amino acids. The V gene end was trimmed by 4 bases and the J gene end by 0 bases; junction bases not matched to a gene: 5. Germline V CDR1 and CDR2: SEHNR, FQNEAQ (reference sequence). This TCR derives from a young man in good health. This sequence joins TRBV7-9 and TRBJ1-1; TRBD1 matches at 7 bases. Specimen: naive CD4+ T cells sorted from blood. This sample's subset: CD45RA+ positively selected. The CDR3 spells CASSSQGNLNTEAFF. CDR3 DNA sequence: TGTGCCAGCAGCTCACAGGGGAATTTGAACACTGAAGCTTTCTTT.